Presented here are 26 T cell receptor beta chains from one specimen sequenced in a study of T cell clonality in common variable immunodeficiency. Here immunoSEQ multiplex PCR was the method, and the copy in TCRdb shows in-frame clones only, minus some. The sample has 60,000 to 75,000 clones, none seen only once; the top ten hold 1.5% to 2%. Sequenced sample: peripheral blood mononuclear cells. The receptors originated from a person between 18 and 75 years old in good health.

Many counts were recorded for this clone. The sequenced part of the CDR3 DNA is TGCGCCAGCAGCCAAGCGGACAGCTCCTACGAG. Encoded protein: CASSQADSSYE. The whole CDR3 protein reads CASSQADSSYEQYF. The chain links TRBV4-1 to TRBJ2-7; TRBD1 is a possible D gene (6 bases). From the germline J gene comes the end of the CDR3, since the read stops 3 residues before it. Germline assignment: CDR1 MGHRA and CDR2 YSYEKL. Trimming took 1 base from V and 0 from J, leaving 7 bases between them. The CDR3 is made up of 14 amino acids.

This clone was counted between two and nine times. The read finishes 3 residues shy of the CDR3 end, and the germline J gene is used to complete it. V usage is TRBV5-1 and J usage is TRBJ2-7; TRBD1 matches 7 bases. The trim removed 4 bases at V and 4 bases at J, leaving 14 bases unmatched. CDR1 and CDR2 from the germline V gene are SGHRS and YFSETQ. The CDR3 is 16 amino acids. The sequenced part of the CDR3 DNA is TGCGCCAGCAGCCCCGGGTCGAGGGGGCTCCGGTACGAG. Amino acids: CASSPGSRGLRYE. The entire CDR3 is CASSPGSRGLRYEQYF.

This clone was picked up many times. The read terminates 3 residues before the CDR3 end, so the remaining end is supplied by the germline J gene. This chain uses TRBV20-1 with TRBJ2-3; 8 nucleotides line up with TRBD2. J lost 0 bases, V lost 3 bases, and 5 bases had no gene match. This CDR3 contains 15 residues. CDR1 DFQATT and CDR2 SNEGSKA come from the germline V gene (reference sequence). CDR3 sequence: CSASLREASTDTQYF. The part of the CDR3 DNA that was read is TGCAGTGCTAGTTTGCGGGAGGCCAGCACAGATACG.

This clone came up many times. The CDR3 is cut off 3 residues early in the read; its end comes from the germline J gene. The chain employs TRBV7-9 and TRBJ2-1; 8 bases align to TRBD1. V lost 4 bases, J lost 9 bases, and 2 bases stayed unmatched. CDR1 and CDR2 (germline): SEHNR, FQNEAQ (reference sequence). CDR3 size: 12 residues. CDR3 region: CASSYGTGEQFF. CDR3 bases read: TGTGCCAGCAGCTACGGGACAGGTGAG.

In its sample, this clone was seen many times. The germline gene is not matched at one end of the junction; a read error may be the cause. Sequencing ends 3 residues short of the CDR3 end; the germline J gene provides the rest. The genes are TRBV6-1 and TRBJ2-6; D unresolved. The CDR3 spans 14 residues. Germline V gives CDR1 MNHNS, CDR2 SASEGT. CDR3 loop: CASTELSGANVLTF. The sequenced CDR3 bases are TGTGCCAGCACTGAACTCTCTGGGGCCAACGTC.

This clone was seen many times. Read coverage stops 3 residues before the CDR3 terminus; the germline J gene supplies the remainder. V usage is TRBV2 and J usage is TRBJ2-2; a possible D gene is TRBD1 (6 bases). With 3 bases removed from V and 7 bases from J, the gap between germline ends came to 6 bases. The CDR3 has 12 amino acids. Per germline, CDR1 SNHLY and CDR2 FYNNEI. CDR3 DNA, as far as it was read: TGTGCCAGCAGTGAGGACAGCGGGGAG. Protein sequence: CASSEDSGE. The whole CDR3 protein is CASSEDSGELFF.

Many counts were recorded for this clone. The CDR3 bases that were read are TGTGCCAGCAGTGAAAGCCCGAGGCTAGCAGGCAATCAGCCC. Translation gives CASSESPRLAGNQP. The full CDR3 sequence reads CASSESPRLAGNQPQHF. This sequence joins TRBV6-1 and TRBJ1-5; D call uncertain. The sequence runs out 3 residues before the end of the CDR3; the remainder is reconstructed from the germline J gene. This CDR3 is 17 amino acids long. V lost 2 bases, J lost 2 bases, and 16 bases lay in between. In germline, CDR1 is MNHNS, CDR2 SASEGT.

This clone was seen repeatedly, ten times or more. The sequence runs out 3 residues before the end of the CDR3; the remainder is reconstructed from the germline J gene. This chain joins TRBV2 and TRBJ1-5, with D hard to call. The CDR3 totals 13 residues. V lost 6 bases and J 0 bases, leaving 6 bases between the germline ends. The germline CDR1 and CDR2 sequences are SNHLY and FYNNEI. CDR3 DNA (partial): TGTGCCAGCAGGGCAGATAGCAATCAGCCC. It encodes CASRADSNQP. The CDR3 in full is CASRADSNQPQHF.

This clone was seen many times. The read is 3 residues too short to cover the CDR3 end, so that end is filled in from the germline J gene. V gene TRBV28 combines with J gene TRBJ2-7, with D possibly TRBD2 on 6 matching bases. Per germline, CDR1 MDHEN and CDR2 SYDVKM. The CDR3 is 13 residues long. The V and J ends lost 4 bases and 3 bases respectively, with 10 bases between them. Incomplete CDR3 DNA: TGTGCCAGCAGTTCCACTAGCAGCTACGAG. This encodes CASSSTSSYE. The entire CDR3 reads CASSSTSSYEQYF. The full variable domain, in which reference TRBV28 and TRBJ2-7 provide the parts outside the CDR3, is DVKVTQSSRYLVKRTGEKVFLECVQDMDHENMFWYRQDPGLGLRLIYFSYDVKMKEKGDIPEGYSVSREKKERFSLILESASTNQTSMYLCASSSTSSYEQYFGPGTRLTVT.

This clone was recorded at least ten times. The sequence runs out 3 residues before the end of the CDR3; the remainder is reconstructed from the germline J gene. The J gene is TRBJ1-5, the V gene TRBV28; TRBD1 aligns across 12 bases. Per germline, CDR1 MDHEN and CDR2 SYDVKM. Trimming at V came to 4 bases and at J to 2 bases, leaving 9 bases not matched to a gene. The CDR3 sequence is 18 residues long. The CDR3 loop reads CASSSARGQGAGNQPQHF. The CDR3 DNA, read in part, is TGTGCCAGCAGTTCCGCTCGGGGACAGGGGGCCGGCAATCAGCCC.

The sample holds many counts of this clone. The CDR3 end lies 3 residues beyond the end of the read and is filled in from the germline J gene. The chain carries TRBV5-1 and TRBJ2-1; 9 positions agree with TRBD2. Germline V gives CDR1 SGHRS, CDR2 YFSETQ. This CDR3 has 16 residues. V lost 3 bases and J lost 3; bases outside the gene matches: 7. The CDR3 here is CASSSIAGAVYNEQFF. The covered CDR3 bases are TGCGCCAGCAGCTCCATAGCGGGGGCGGTCTACAATGAG.

This clone came up a few times. The read ends 3 residues shy of where the CDR3 ends; the end is completed using the germline J gene. The rearrangement links TRBV7-9 to TRBJ2-7; D gene ambiguous. Germline lookup yields CDR1 SEHNR and CDR2 FQNEAQ (reference sequence). The CDR3 runs to 14 residues. The V end was cut by 0 bases, the J end by 6 bases, with 12 bases between. CDR3 bases read: TGTGCCAGCAGCTTAGCGTTGGGCCCTGGCGAG. It translates to CASSLALGPGE. The complete CDR3 protein is CASSLALGPGEQYF.

This clone has a count of ten or more. The read ends 3 residues shy of where the CDR3 ends; the end is completed using the germline J gene. The gene calls are TRBV6-2 or TRBV6-3 and TRBJ1-5; 7 nucleotides agree with TRBD1. The V segment lost 5 bases and the J segment 7 bases; nucleotides outside the gene matches: 14. Germline V gene sequence: CDR1 MNHEY, CDR2 SVGEGT. CDR3 length equals 16 residues. The CDR3 loop is CASSSLQGSALQPQHF. The CDR3 bases that were read are TGTGCCAGCAGTAGCTTACAGGGGAGCGCATTGCAGCCC.

This clone was detected many times. The CDR3 end is not reached by the read, which stops 3 residues before it; the germline J gene fills it in. The chain uses TRBV7-9 and TRBJ2-1; the D gene is possibly TRBD1 (5 bases). The CDR3 length is 15 residues. Germline V gives CDR1 SEHNR, CDR2 FQNEAQ (reference sequence). Deletions cut 6 bases from V and 5 bases from J, with 17 bases between. Incomplete CDR3 DNA: TGTGCCAGCAGACCGGACATTCTACCGGACAATGAG. Its protein product is CASRPDILPDNE. The complete CDR3 protein is CASRPDILPDNEQFF.

This clone was found many times. The read is 3 residues too short to cover the CDR3 end, so that end is filled in from the germline J gene. V gene TRBV20-1 combines with J gene TRBJ2-4; D ambiguous. The CDR3 contains 14 residues. Germline CDR1 and CDR2: DFQATT and SNEGSKA (reference sequence). V lost 3 bases and J 0 bases, leaving 9 bases between the germline ends. The CDR3 spells CSASPSLAKNIQYF. The CDR3 DNA, read in part, is TGCAGTGCTAGTCCTTCCCTAGCCAAAAACATT.

This clone was observed many times. The sequenced fragment ends 3 residues before the CDR3 boundary, so the rest is inferred from the germline J gene. The identical CDR3 is also encoded by other nucleotide sequences in the sample. The V call is TRBV20-1, the J call TRBJ2-7, with 13 bases that match TRBD2. The V segment lost 3 bases and the J segment 3 bases; nucleotides outside the gene matches: 2. The CDR3 spans 14 residues. Looked up from germline, CDR1 is DFQATT and CDR2 is SNEGSKA (reference sequence). CDR3 loop: CSASRLAGGYEQYF. The sequenced part of the CDR3 DNA is TGCAGTGCTAGTCGACTAGCGGGAGGCTACGAG.

This clone was found many times. The read comes to an end 3 residues before the CDR3 does, leaving the germline J gene to fill in the end. The J gene is TRBJ2-7, the V gene TRBV10-1; 7 positions match TRBD1. The CDR3 covers 13 residues. Unmatched junction bases numbered 3, after V lost 5 bases and J lost 2 bases. Germline V gives CDR1 WNHNN, CDR2 SYGVQD (reference sequence). CDR3 region: CASSRGQTYEQYF. The sequenced CDR3 bases are TGCGCCAGCAGTAGGGGACAGACCTACGAG.

This clone was recorded at least ten times. The read halts 3 residues ahead of the CDR3 end, with the missing end drawn from the germline J gene. V gene TRBV18 combines with J gene TRBJ2-5; 12 bases match TRBD2. V was clipped by 3 bases and J by 4 bases; unmatched bases: 6. CDR1 and CDR2 (germline): KGHSH, LQKENI. The length of the CDR3 is 16 residues. The CDR3 region is CASSPQSLAGGETQYF. The sequenced part of the CDR3 DNA is TGTGCCAGCTCACCTCAGTCACTAGCGGGAGGAGAGACC.

This clone has just a few counts. The read terminates 3 residues ahead of where the CDR3 ends, so the germline J gene completes it. This chain uses TRBV11-2 with TRBJ1-3; D is unclear. There are 12 residues in the CDR3. Trimming took off 0 bases at V and 8 bases at J, with 5 bases between the two ends. CDR1 and CDR2 from the germline V gene are SGHAT and FQNNGV. CDR3 loop: CASSLERDTIYF. CDR3 DNA, as far as it was read: TGTGCCAGCAGCTTAGAAAGGGACACC. Full variable domain (outside the CDR3, taken from reference TRBV11-2 and TRBJ1-3): EAGVAQSPRYKIIEKRQSVAFWCNPISGHATLYWYQQILGQGPKLLIQFQNNGVVDDSQLPKDRFSAERLKGVDSTLKIQPAKLEDSAVYLCASSLERDTIYFGEGSWLTVV.

This clone occurred many times. The CDR3 is cut off 3 residues early in the read; its end comes from the germline J gene. The J gene is TRBJ1-3, the V gene TRBV29-1; TRBD1 might be the D (5 bases). The CDR3 runs to 13 residues. Trimming removed 5 bases at V and 0 bases at J, with 8 bases between. Germline loops: CDR1 SQVTM, CDR2 ANQGSEA. The CDR3 spells CSVSTASGNTIYF. The part of the CDR3 DNA that was read is TGCAGCGTTTCGACAGCCTCTGGAAACACC. Drawing the rest from reference TRBV29-1 and TRBJ1-3, the complete variable domain is SAVISQKPSRDICQRGTSLTIQCQVDSQVTMMFWYRQQPGQSLTLIATANQGSEATYESGFVIDKFPISRPNLTFSTLTVSNMSPEDSSIYLCSVSTASGNTIYFGEGSWLTVV.

In this sample, this clone turned up many times. The read ends 3 residues shy of where the CDR3 ends; the end is completed using the germline J gene. The chain links TRBV12-3 or TRBV12-4 to TRBJ2-3; D ambiguous. The V gene lost 5 bases and the J gene lost 2 bases, with 14 bases spanning the gap. The CDR3 runs 15 residues. CDR3 region: CASSPSGILTDTQYF. The DNA read from the CDR3 is TGTGCCAGCAGTCCCTCGGGTATTCTCACAGATACG.

At least ten counts were recorded for this clone. Coverage ceases 3 residues before the CDR3 finishes, and the germline J gene fills in the end. This chain connects TRBV2 to TRBJ1-2, with a weak D call TRBD1 (6 bases). Germline CDR1 is SNHLY and CDR2 is FYNNEI. This CDR3 has 14 residues. The CDR3 DNA, read in part, is TGTGCCAGCAGATTACTACAGGGCCGCTACGGC. It is translated as CASRLLQGRYG. The whole CDR3 protein reads CASRLLQGRYGYTF.

The table lists this clone with a few counts. The CDR3 end is not reached by the read, which stops 3 residues before it; the germline J gene fills it in. The chain employs TRBV7-9 and TRBJ1-1; 9 bases align to TRBD1. Germline V gene sequence: CDR1 SEHNR, CDR2 FQNEAQ (reference sequence). Germline trimming cut 3 bases from V and 4 bases from J; bases unmatched to any gene: 6. The CDR3 sequence is 15 residues long. CDR3: CASSLAGQGFTEAFF. The sequenced part of the CDR3 DNA is TGTGCCAGCAGCTTGGCGGGACAGGGATTCACTGAA. Full variable domain (rest looked up from reference TRBV7-9 and TRBJ1-1): DTGVSQNPRHKITKRGQNVTFRCDPISEHNRLYWYRQTLGQGPEFLTYFQNEAQLEKSRLLSDRFSAERPKGSFSTLEIQRTEQGDSAMYLCASSLAGQGFTEAFFGQGTRLTVV.

Many counts were recorded for this clone. The observed sequence ends 3 residues before the CDR3 terminus, with the missing tail filled in from the germline J gene. The chain combines TRBV12-3 or TRBV12-4 with TRBJ2-1; D is unclear. CDR3 size: 15 residues. Trimming cost V 2 bases and J 3 bases, with 11 bases left between them. The part of the CDR3 DNA that was read is TGTGCCAGCAGTTTACGCCAGTTTAACTACAATGAG. Translated: CASSLRQFNYNE. The entire CDR3 sequence reads CASSLRQFNYNEQFF.

This clone was recorded at least ten times. The CDR3 end lies 3 residues beyond the end of the read and is filled in from the germline J gene. V and J are TRBV23-1 and TRBJ2-7; perhaps TRBD2 as D (5 bases). TRBV23-1 falls under the ORF class, with uncertain function. The CDR3 length is 14 residues. Trimming shortened V by 10 bases and J by 5 bases, and 21 bases separated the two germline ends. The part of the CDR3 DNA that was read is TGCGCCACTCCATCGAGGGTTTTATCGGACGAG. Translation gives CATPSRVLSDE. The whole CDR3 protein is CATPSRVLSDEQYF.

This clone was recorded many times. The CDR3 end is not reached by the read, which stops 3 residues before it; the germline J gene fills it in. The rearrangement links TRBV7-2 to TRBJ2-7, with 8 positions matching TRBD1. The CDR3 sequence is 14 residues long. CDR1 SGHTA and CDR2 FQGNSA come from the germline V gene. J gave up 3 bases and V 2 bases, and 3 bases lay outside the gene matches. CDR3 DNA, as far as it was read: TGTGCCAGCAGCTTACCAGGGGGCTTCTACGAG. Residues: CASSLPGGFYE. The CDR3 in full is CASSLPGGFYEQYF.